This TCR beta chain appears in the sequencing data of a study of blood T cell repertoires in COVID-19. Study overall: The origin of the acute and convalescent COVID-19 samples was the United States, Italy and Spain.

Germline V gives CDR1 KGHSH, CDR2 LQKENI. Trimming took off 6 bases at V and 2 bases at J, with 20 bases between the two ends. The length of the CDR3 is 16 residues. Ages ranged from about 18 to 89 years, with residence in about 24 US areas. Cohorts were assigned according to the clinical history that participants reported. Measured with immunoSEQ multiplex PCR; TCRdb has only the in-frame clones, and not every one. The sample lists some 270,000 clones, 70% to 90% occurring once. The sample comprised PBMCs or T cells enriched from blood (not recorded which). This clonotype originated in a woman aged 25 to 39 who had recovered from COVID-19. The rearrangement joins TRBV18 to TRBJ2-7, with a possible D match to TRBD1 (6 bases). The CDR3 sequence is CASSTSGTGLPYEQYF. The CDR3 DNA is TGTGCCAGCTCTACCAGTGGAACAGGGCTCCCCTACGAGCAGTACTTC.